This TCR beta chain stems from a study of circulating CD8 cells and anti-PD-1 response in melanoma. Using around 14 ng of total RNA, TCR libraries were made with the QIAseq Immune Repertoire TCR panel. In TCRdb, the reads were re-called with MiXCR into one record per CDR3 protein. The sample lists 550 to 650 distinct CDR3 sequences; 9% to 9.5% were seen once. This clonotype rates as medium-sized (0.01 to 0.1%). From live CD3+CD8+TCRalphabeta+ cells, four PD-1 and/or TIGIT subsets were sorted. The CDR3 sequence is 15 residues long. Germline trimming cut 4 bases from V and 7 bases from J; bases unmatched to any gene: 7. Germline assignment: CDR1 MNHEY and CDR2 SMNVEV (reference sequence).

Specimen: CD8+ T cells from PBMCs, collected at baseline or after one month of anti-PD-1 therapy (not recorded which). This chain links TRBV27 with TRBJ1-5, with 10 bases identical to TRBD1. The receptor's source is a human donor with melanoma. The CDR3 DNA is TGTGCCAGCAGTTACGGACAGGGGGTTGGGCAGCCCCAGCATTTT. It specifies CASSYGQGVGQPQHF.